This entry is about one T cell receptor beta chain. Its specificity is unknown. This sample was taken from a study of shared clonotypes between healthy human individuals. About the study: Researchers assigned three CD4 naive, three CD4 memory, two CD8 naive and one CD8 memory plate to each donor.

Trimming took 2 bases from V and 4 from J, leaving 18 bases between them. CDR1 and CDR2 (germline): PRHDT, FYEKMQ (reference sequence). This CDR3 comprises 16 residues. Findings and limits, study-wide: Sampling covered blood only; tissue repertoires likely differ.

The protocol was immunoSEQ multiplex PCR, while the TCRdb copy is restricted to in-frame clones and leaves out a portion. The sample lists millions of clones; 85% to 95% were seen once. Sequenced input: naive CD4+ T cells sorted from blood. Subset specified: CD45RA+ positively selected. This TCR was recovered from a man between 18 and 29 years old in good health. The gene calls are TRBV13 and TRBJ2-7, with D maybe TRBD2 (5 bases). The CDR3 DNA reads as TGTGCCAGCAGCTTATCCCCGGACTGGCACTCGTACGAGCAGTACTTC. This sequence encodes CASSLSPDWHSYEQYF.